Sequencing of this T cell receptor beta chain was carried out in a study of T cell changes during pregnancy in multiple sclerosis. Using immunoSEQ multiplex PCR, the repertoire was profiled, and TCRdb retains in-frame clones only, with some absent. Among under 30,000 clones listed, over 85% were seen once. Between the trimmed V and J ends, which lost 1 base and 4 bases, there was a span of 13 bases. The CDR3 is 15 residues long. Germline-derived CDR1 and CDR2 are LGHNA and YNFKEQ. V and J are TRBV4-2 and TRBJ1-1; a possible D gene is TRBD1 (5 bases). The clonotype was recovered from a female donor in good health, enrolled as a control in a pregnancy study. The sample here was CD8+ T cells from peripheral blood mononuclear cells, taken in the third trimester of pregnancy. Here the CDR3 reads CASSQVAGDGTEAFF. The CDR3 coding sequence is TGTGCCAGCAGCCAAGTCGCGGGGGATGGCACTGAAGCTTTCTTT.